These 4 T cell receptor gamma chains originate from one sample sequenced in a study of Vδ1+ human thymocytes. No antigens are known for them. Broader study findings: In the thymus, TRG and TRD repertoires looked highly polyclonal with Gaussian CDR3 lengths.

RNA was extracted from the cells and then reverse transcribed. The CDR3 regions were amplified by multiplex PCR from V-gene primers to a constant-region primer. TCRdb re-processed the multiplex PCR reads using CATT. This table has 7,500 to 10,000 gamma-chain clones, approximately 51% appearing once. The sample taken for sequencing was Vdelta1+ gamma-delta thymocytes from the thymus. Documented subset: FACS-sorted CD3+ TCRalphabeta- TCRVdelta1+ TCRVdelta2- thymocytes. These receptors were taken from a girl under three years old who had congenital heart surgery.

In its sample, this clone was seen a few times. V is TRGV5 and J is TRGJ1 or TRGJ2. TCRdb carries no J gene annotation; the J gene was assigned here by matching the DNA with germline. CDR1 VINAFY and CDR2 YDVSNSKD come from the germline V gene. V was pared by 0 bases and J by 0 bases, with 5 bases of the junction left unmatched. The CDR3 covers 15 residues. CDR3 nucleotides: TGTGCCACCTGGGACAGGCCAAGGAATTATTATAAGAAACTCTTT. Translating gives CATWDRPRNYYKKLF.

This chain links TRGV3 with TRGJ1 or TRGJ2. The J gene was not available in TCRdb and was assigned here by matching the DNA to germline segments. The CDR3 length is 12 residues. CDR1 is VTNTFY and CDR2 is YDVSTARD in the germline V gene (reference sequence). J was trimmed by 6 bases and V by 6 bases; bases with no gene match: 8. CDR3 amino acids: CATWPRGYKKLF. The CDR3 DNA reads TGTGCCACCTGGCCCCGGGGTTATAAGAAACTCTTT.

There is no V gene call, and the J gene is TRGJ1 or TRGJ2. The CDR3 contains 12 residues. CDR3 residues: CATWERSYKKLF. For the CDR3, the DNA is TGTGCCACCTGGGAGAGGAGCTATAAGAAACTCTTT.

On this clone itself: In the same sample, other DNA sequences code for this CDR3. The rearrangement uses TRGV9 and TRGJ1 or TRGJ2. TCRdb carries no J gene annotation; the J gene was assigned here by matching the DNA with germline. Germline CDR1 reads GITISATS; CDR2 reads ISYDGTV (reference sequence). V lost 3 bases, J lost 11 bases, and 4 bases stayed unmatched. CDR3 size: 10 residues. For the CDR3, the DNA is TGTGCCTTGTGGGAGCGGGAGAAACTCTTT. It is translated as CALWEREKLF.